What follows describes a single T cell receptor beta chain. Its antigen is as yet unknown. The germline gives CDR1 DFQATT, CDR2 SNEGSKA (reference sequence). V shed 6 bases and J shed 4 bases, with 12 bases lying between them. The length of the CDR3 is 12 residues. Scientists ran DNA taken from cultured CD4+ T cells through the Oncomine TCR Beta short-read assay for sequencing. Someone extracted genomic DNA from cultured CD4+ T cells. One entry per CDR3 protein results from TCRdb running MiXCR on the PCR reads. The sample records thousands of distinct CDR3 sequences, 39% being singletons. This specimen belongs to a study of vaccination and CD4 T cells after COVID-19. The wider study: The authors used overlapping spike peptides from SARS-CoV-2, HCoV-NL63, HCoV-OC43 and HCoV-229E to stimulate cells.

Treatment defined: approximately nine-day PBMC culture with coronavirus spike peptide pools or control peptides (ViraFEST assay). CD4+ T cells of the unexposed donor were collected before the COVID-19 pandemic (2011-2018). The sequence was collected from a human donor in good health. The specimen was CD4+ T cells from blood, cultured in vitro. This rearrangement joins TRBV20-1 to TRBJ1-2; D is possibly TRBD1 (5 bases). For the CDR3, the DNA is TGCAGTGCAGAGGGGCAGACCTATGGCTACACCTTC. Translating it yields CSAEGQTYGYTF.